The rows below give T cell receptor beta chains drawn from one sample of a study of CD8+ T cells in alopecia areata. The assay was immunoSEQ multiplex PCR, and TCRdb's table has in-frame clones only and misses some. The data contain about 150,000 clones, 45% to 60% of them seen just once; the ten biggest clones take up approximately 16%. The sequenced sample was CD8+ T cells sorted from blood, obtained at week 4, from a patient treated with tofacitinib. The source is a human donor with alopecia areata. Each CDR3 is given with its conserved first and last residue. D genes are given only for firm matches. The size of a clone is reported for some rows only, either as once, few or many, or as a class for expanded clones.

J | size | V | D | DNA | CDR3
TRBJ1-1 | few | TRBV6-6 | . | TGTGCCAGCAGTCTTTTTGGGGGGGTGAACACTGAAGCTTTCTTT | CASSLFGGVNTEAFF
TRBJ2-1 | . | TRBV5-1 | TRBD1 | TGCGCCAGCAGCCGGGACAGTTCCTACAATGAGCAGTTCTTC | CASSRDSSYNEQFF
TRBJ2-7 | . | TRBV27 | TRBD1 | TGTGCCAGCAGTTTCCTCCCCCAGGGGGCATGGTACGAGCAGTACTTC | CASSFLPQGAWYEQYF
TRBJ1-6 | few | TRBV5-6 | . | TGTGCCAGCAGCTTGGTCAGGAGCTCCTATAATTCACCCCTCCACTTT | CASSLVRSSYNSPLHF
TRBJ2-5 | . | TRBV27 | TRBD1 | TGTGCCAGCTTCGACAGGGAAGAGACCCAGTACTTC | CASFDREETQYF
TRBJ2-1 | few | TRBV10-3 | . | TGTGCCATCTCCCCCCCTGGACGTGCTCTCCCAATCAATGAGCAGTTCTTC | CAISPPGRALPINEQFF
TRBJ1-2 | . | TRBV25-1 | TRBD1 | TGTGCCACCTCGACAGGGACCTATGGCTACACCTTC | CATSTGTYGYTF
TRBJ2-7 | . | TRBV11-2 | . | TGTGCCAGCAGCCAAATGGTCAGGGGCTACGAGCAGTACTTC | CASSQMVRGYEQYF
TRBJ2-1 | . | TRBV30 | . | TGTGCCTGGAGTGTACTCACGGGGAGTGAGCAGTTCTTC | CAWSVLTGSEQFF
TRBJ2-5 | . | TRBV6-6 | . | TGTGCCAGCAGTTATTCAGAGGGGCCCTACCAAGAGACCCAGTACTTC | CASSYSEGPYQETQYF
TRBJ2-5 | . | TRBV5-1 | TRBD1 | TGCGCCAGCAGCTCACAGGGGGCGGAGACCCAGTACTTC | CASSSQGAETQYF